This T cell receptor (beta chain) was documented in a study of T cell responses to AZD1222 COVID-19 vaccine. The germline gives CDR1 WSHSY, CDR2 SAAADI. After removal of 10 bases from V and 3 bases from J, the junction contained 2 bases not matched to a gene. The CDR3 totals 12 residues. This clone appeared a single time. As yet, its antigen is unknown. Using immunoSEQ multiplex PCR, the repertoire was profiled, and TCRdb retains in-frame clones only, with some absent. Of about 120,000 clones listed, 93% are singletons. Broader study findings: Most donors were white British and more were female, and clonal diversity was possibly underestimated. Dominant at 160-218 and 743-854, vaccine-associated CD4 TCRs also spanned spike.

V and J are TRBV10-2 and TRBJ2-7; TRBD2 agrees at 11 bases. The sequence was collected from an adult in good health. The sequencing here drew on peripheral blood, taken on day 0 of AZD1222 vaccination. CDR3 sequence reads: CATGLAGYEQYF. The CDR3 DNA follows: TGCGCCACCGGACTAGCGGGCTACGAGCAGTACTTC.